This T cell receptor (beta chain) came from a study of blood T cell repertoires in COVID-19. As for the study in general: COVID-19 samples from acute and convalescent phases originated in the United States, Italy and Spain. PBMCs, B-cell-depleted T cells, or T cells were the source of the cDNA or gDNA that made up the material.

How the authors handled the data: Reference gene primer amplification yielded estimated nucleated cell counts. Profiling relied on immunoSEQ multiplex PCR, and the TCRdb table lists in-frame clones only, not all of them. The D gene and trimming were derived from the DNA, and the V and J assignments and clone size from that table. The sample comprises under 250,000 clones, about 86% of which are singletons, and 2.9% rests with the top ten. CDR3 size: 13 residues. J lost 6 bases, V lost 0 bases, and 1 base had no gene match. CDR1 is GTSNPN and CDR2 is SVGIG in the germline V gene (reference sequence). The gene calls are TRBV30 and TRBJ2-2; 7 bases are shared with TRBD1. Sequencing used peripheral blood. The clonotype originates from a man in his fifties or sixties with active or convalescent COVID-19. The CDR3 is CAWSVQGPGELFF. CDR3 in DNA: TGTGCCTGGAGTGTACAGGGGCCCGGGGAGCTGTTTTTT.